This paragraph covers one TCR beta chain sequence. This CDR3 contains 12 residues. Germline V CDR1 and CDR2: SQVTM, ANQGSEA. The germline V and J ends were trimmed by 6 bases and 8 bases, with 14 bases remaining between them. The data are from a study of TIL therapy for anti-PD-1-resistant metastatic lung cancer. The time point is: pre-treatment sample, taken before nivolumab and TIL therapy. The tumor samples were excised metastases, mostly pleural nodules or supraclavicular lymph nodes. The immunoSEQ assay was v3. Libraries were sequenced to roughly 2 million read pairs (survey) or roughly 4.5-6 million (deep). This table comes from immunoSEQ multiplex PCR, and its TCRdb copy is limited to in-frame clones, with some not included. The repertoire holds 50,000 or so clones, with approximately 70% as singletons.

The V call is TRBV29-1, the J call TRBJ2-1; D unclear. Sequencing was performed on tumor tissue, taken at baseline. This sequence originates from a person aged 25-85 years with non-small cell lung cancer. CDR3 in amino acids: CSVNSGAHEQFF. In DNA form, the CDR3 reads TGCAGCGTCAATTCGGGTGCTCATGAGCAGTTCTTC.